The rows below give T cell receptor beta chains drawn from one sample of a study of blood T cell repertoires in COVID-19. Assay: immunoSEQ multiplex PCR; the TCRdb copy retains only in-frame clones and omits some. The sample includes a few hundred thousand clones, about 91% of them seen just once. The sample taken for sequencing was peripheral blood. The receptors here all came from a person aged 18-30 years with COVID-19, enrolled during active disease. Each CDR3 is given with its conserved first and last residue. Each record gives: clone size, D gene, J gene, V gene, CDR3 DNA, CDR3 protein. D genes are given only for firm matches. Some rows mark clone size as missing; the rest say once, few, many or name a class of expanded clone.

once TRBD2 TRBJ2-1 TRBV25-1 TGTGCCAGCAGCGGGGGACTAGCTTCTGGGGAGCAGTTCTTC CASSGGLASGEQFF
few NA TRBJ1-5 TRBV6-1 TGTGCCAGCAGTGAGCGAGTAACCCAGCCCCAGCATTTT CASSERVTQPQHF
NA TRBD1 TRBJ1-1 TRBV30 TGTGCCTGGAGGCGGACAGGCGTGGACACTGAAGCTTTCTTT CAWRRTGVDTEAFF
NA NA TRBJ2-1 TRBV24-1 TGTGCCACCAGTGATCCGACAGAAGATGAGCAGTTCTTC CATSDPTEDEQFF
NA NA TRBJ2-7 TRBV12-3/TRBV12-4 TGTGCCAGCAGTTTACCCCACAGCTACGAGCAGTACTTC CASSLPHSYEQYF
NA NA TRBJ2-2 TRBV5-6 TGTGCCAGCAGCTTGATTCGAGACGGGGAGCTGTTTTTT CASSLIRDGELFF
NA TRBD1 TRBJ2-3 TRBV5-1 TGCGCCAGCAGCTTGCCCCGGGACAGGAGACCAGATACGCAGTATTTT CASSLPRDRRPDTQYF
NA TRBD2 TRBJ2-7 TRBV7-9 TGTGCCAGCAGCACCACTAGCGGGAGGGACTACGAGCAGTACTTC CASSTTSGRDYEQYF
NA TRBD1 TRBJ1-1 TRBV27 TGTGCCAGCAGTTCGACAGGGGGCGCCCAGTCCCCTTTCTTT CASSSTGGAQSPFF
NA NA TRBJ1-6 TRBV13 TGTGCCAGCAGCTGGAACAGGGATTCACCCCTCCACTTT CASSWNRDSPLHF
NA TRBD2 TRBJ2-3 TRBV6-2/TRBV6-3 TGTGCCAGCAGTCCCGGGACTAGCGGGGATACGCAGTATTTT CASSPGTSGDTQYF
NA NA TRBJ2-5 TRBV3-1/TRBV3-2 TGTGCCAGCAGTCTTTACTCCACCTTAGAGACCCAGTACTTC CASSLYSTLETQYF
NA TRBD2 TRBJ2-1 TRBV10-3 TGTGCCATCAGTACCCTGACTAGCGGGAGGACCTACAATGAGCAGTTCTTC CAISTLTSGRTYNEQFF
NA TRBD1 TRBJ1-1 TRBV14 TGTGCCAGCAGCCAGGCCGGGACAGGCATTGGGGCTTTCTTT CASSQAGTGIGAFF
NA NA TRBJ1-6 TRBV10-3 TGTGCCATCAGTGATGCAGGGAACTATAATTCACCCCTCCACTTT CAISDAGNYNSPLHF
NA TRBD1 TRBJ1-4 TRBV9 TGTGCCAGCAGCGCGACCCCGGGACAGGGAAATAGAAAACTGTTTTTT CASSATPGQGNRKLFF
NA TRBD1 TRBJ2-3 TRBV7-9 TGTGCCAGCAGCTTTTACACCTCGGGACAGGGAACAGATACGCAGTATTTT CASSFYTSGQGTDTQYF
NA TRBD1 TRBJ2-3 TRBV27 TGTGCCAGCAGTAATACGGGACAGGGGGTCCCAGATACGCAGTATTTT CASSNTGQGVPDTQYF
once NA TRBJ1-1 TRBV6-6 TGTGCCACCCGTTGGGCTTTTGAAGCTTTCTTT CATRWAFEAFF
few NA TRBJ1-1 TRBV19 TGTGCCAGTAGTATTGATATAGGAGGGAACACTGAAGCTTTCTTT CASSIDIGGNTEAFF
NA NA TRBJ1-5 TRBV19 TGTGCCAGTAGCCAAGGGACTTATAGCAATCAGCCCCAGCATTTT CASSQGTYSNQPQHF
NA NA TRBJ2-7 TRBV7-9 TGTGCCAGCAGCGAAGAAGGAAATCGCGGGACCTTTTACGAGCAGTACTTC CASSEEGNRGTFYEQYF
NA NA TRBJ2-2 TRBV3-1/TRBV3-2 TGTGCCAGCAGCCAACCCCGGTGGGTCGGGAGCACCGGGGAGCTGTTTTTT CASSQPRWVGSTGELFF
few NA TRBJ1-2 TRBV5-4 TGTGCCAGCAGCTTGGACCCCCCCGGACAGCGTCCCAACTATGGCTACACCTTC CASSLDPPGQRPNYGYTF
NA TRBD2 TRBJ2-2 TRBV9 TGTGCCAGCGGCGGGAGACGGACCGGGGAGCTGTTTTTT CASGGRRTGELFF
NA NA TRBJ1-2 TRBV19 TGTGCCAGTAGTATTCTCGGCATCGCAGGGAAGGTGGATGGCTACACCTTC CASSILGIAGKVDGYTF
NA TRBD1 TRBJ2-1 TRBV12-3/TRBV12-4 TGTGCCAGCAGTCACGGGCAGGGGGTAGAGCAGTTCTTC CASSHGQGVEQFF
NA NA TRBJ2-7 TRBV6-1 TGTGCCAGCAGTGAACTAGGACAGCGCTACGAGCAGTACTTC CASSELGQRYEQYF
NA TRBD1 TRBJ2-7 TRBV7-2 TGTGCCAGCAGCCTAAGGGACAGGGGGGGCTACGAGCAGTACTTC CASSLRDRGGYEQYF
NA TRBD1 TRBJ1-2 TRBV5-1 TGCGCCAGCAGCCTGTTCCCGGACAGGTCATATGGCTACACCTTC CASSLFPDRSYGYTF
NA NA TRBJ1-1 TRBV7-2 TGTGCCAGCAGCTCTTCAGGGGTGTTGAACACTGAAGCTTTCTTT CASSSSGVLNTEAFF
NA NA TRBJ1-5 TRBV18 TGTGCCAGCTCTGGGGGGATAAATCAGCCCCAGCATTTT CASSGGINQPQHF
NA NA TRBJ2-7 TRBV7-6 TGTGCCAGCACCCCCCCCGGGGGCGAGCAGTACTTC CASTPPGGEQYF
NA TRBD2 TRBJ2-3 TRBV14 TGTGCCAGCAGCCAAGGGCGGACTAGCGGTTTGTTTAGCACAGATACGCAGTATTTT CASSQGRTSGLFSTDTQYF
NA NA TRBJ2-7 TRBV20-1 TGCAGTGCTATCTCCTCCTACGAGCAGTACTTC CSAISSYEQYF
NA NA TRBJ1-2 TRBV5-1 TGCGCCAGCAGTGCAATGGGGAATGAGCGGAACTATGGCTACACCTTC CASSAMGNERNYGYTF
NA NA TRBJ2-1 TRBV12-3/TRBV12-4 TGTGCCAGCAGTCTTTACAATGAGCAGTTCTTC CASSLYNEQFF
NA TRBD2 TRBJ2-5 TRBV18 TGTGCCAGCTCACCAGGAGCGGGAGATCCCGAGGGAGAGACCCAGTACTTC CASSPGAGDPEGETQYF
once NA TRBJ2-6 TRBV3-1/TRBV3-2 TGTGCCAGCAGCCAACCCTACTCTGGGGCCAACGTCCTGACTTTC CASSQPYSGANVLTF
NA TRBD2 TRBJ2-5 TRBV7-2 TGTGCCAGCAGCGACGATCCTCTACTAGCGGGAGGGCCGGAAGAGACCCAGTACTTC CASSDDPLLAGGPEETQYF
NA TRBD1 TRBJ1-5 TRBV5-1 TGCGCCAGCAGCTTGACAGGGGAGCCCAATCAGCCCCAGCATTTT CASSLTGEPNQPQHF
NA TRBD2 TRBJ2-3 TRBV7-2 TGTGCCAGCGGGGGGGTCACGGCGACAGATACGCAGTATTTT CASGGVTATDTQYF
NA TRBD2 TRBJ2-4 TRBV3-1/TRBV3-2 TGTGCCAGCAGCCAAGTTTGGGGAGGGCGGGACATTCAGTACTTC CASSQVWGGRDIQYF
few TRBD1 TRBJ2-7 TRBV5-1 TGCGCCAGCAGCTTGCAACCGGGACAGAATTCCGAGCAGTACTTC CASSLQPGQNSEQYF
NA NA TRBJ2-2 TRBV5-1 TGCGCCAGCAGCTCCCCGGAAGGGGCTTTGGGGGAGCTGTTTTTT CASSSPEGALGELFF
NA TRBD2 TRBJ2-3 TRBV4-3 TGCGCCAGCAGCTCCCGGACTAGCGGGAGTTATGAGGCAGATACGCAGTATTTT CASSSRTSGSYEADTQYF
NA TRBD2 TRBJ2-5 TRBV5-1 TGCGCCAGCAGCTTCCCACTAGCGGGAGGAGGAGAGACCCAGTACTTC CASSFPLAGGGETQYF